Presented here are 24 T cell receptor beta chains from one specimen sequenced in a study of blood T cell repertoires in COVID-19. Produced via immunoSEQ multiplex PCR; TCRdb's table is partial and in-frame only. There are 35,000 to 40,000 clones in the sample; approximately 90% occur only once, and under 5% lies in the top ten. Sample: peripheral blood. The receptors were gathered from a man between 60 and 75 years old with COVID-19, enrolled during active disease.

The V call is TRBV2, the J call TRBJ2-2; perhaps TRBD2 as D (6 bases). The CDR3 contains 17 residues. In germline, CDR1 is SNHLY, CDR2 FYNNEI. Trimming took 9 bases from V and 2 from J, leaving 22 bases between them. CDR3 in amino acids: CARDTKPPGSNTGELFF. CDR3 coding DNA: TGTGCCAGGGACACAAAGCCCCCCGGGAGTAACACCGGGGAGCTGTTTTTT.

The genes are TRBV11-3 and TRBJ2-3, with 8 nucleotides matching TRBD2. CDR3 size: 15 residues. CDR1 and CDR2 (germline): SGHNT, YENEEA. V lost 4 bases and J lost 3; bases outside the gene matches: 6. CDR3 sequence (DNA): TGTGCCAGCAGCTGGCGTAGCGGGATGACAGATACGCAGTATTTT. Translated, it gives CASSWRSGMTDTQYF.

The rearrangement joins TRBV6-1 to TRBJ1-1, with a tentative D call TRBD1 (5 bases). V shed 3 bases and J shed 0 bases, with 5 bases lying between them. CDR3 length: 13 residues. Germline values: CDR1 MNHNS, CDR2 SASEGT. For the CDR3, the DNA is TGTGCCAGCAGTGAGGACATGAACACTGAAGCTTTCTTT. Its translation: CASSEDMNTEAFF.

The chain joins TRBV5-4 to TRBJ1-1, with TRBD1 matching 9 bases. Germline CDR1 SGHNT, CDR2 YYREEE (reference sequence). With 5 bases clipped from V and 3 bases from J, the junction kept 11 bases outside the gene matches. The CDR3 is 16 amino acids. The CDR3 region has the DNA TGTGCCAGCAGAGGCCGGGACAGGGCGTTGGACACTGAAGCTTTCTTT. Translating it yields CASRGRDRALDTEAFF.

The V gene is TRBV19, the J gene TRBJ1-1; no clear D. CDR1 and CDR2 (germline): LNHDA, SQIVND (reference sequence). With 5 bases removed from V and 4 bases from J, the gap between germline ends came to 14 bases. This CDR3 comprises 14 residues. Here the CDR3 reads CASSPHGETTEAFF. The DNA for the CDR3 is TGTGCCAGTAGTCCCCACGGGGAGACCACTGAAGCTTTCTTT.

This clone has just one count. The chain is built from TRBV4-2 and TRBJ2-7; D remains unclear. CDR1 is LGHNA and CDR2 is YNFKEQ in the germline V gene. The CDR3 covers 15 residues. Trimming took 0 bases from V and 2 from J, leaving 11 bases between them. CDR3 nucleotides: TGTGCCAGCAGCCAAGATCAGGCGCAGCCCTACGAGCAGTACTTC. Translation: CASSQDQAQPYEQYF.

As regards this clone: Sequence at one end of the junction differs from germline and may be a read error. The J gene is TRBJ2-2, the V gene TRBV19; D is perhaps TRBD2 (5 bases). CDR1 and CDR2 from the germline V gene are LNHDA and SQIVND (reference sequence). The CDR3 extends over 12 amino acids. CDR3 loop: CASSIKTRGAVF. Here the CDR3 DNA reads TGTGCCAGTAGTATAAAGACCCGGGGAGCTGTTTTT. The complete variable domain, with remaining parts taken from reference TRBV19 and TRBJ2-2, reads DGGITQSPKYLFRKEGQNVTLSCEQNLNHDAMYWYRQDPGQGLRLIYYSQIVNDFQKGDIAEGYSVSREKKESFPLTVTSAQKNPTAFYLCASSIKTRGAVFGEGSRLTVL.

This clone came up once. This chain connects TRBV11-2 to TRBJ2-5; maybe TRBD1 (5 bases). The germline V gene has CDR1 SGHAT and CDR2 FQNNGV. The CDR3 sequence is 13 residues long. Trimming took off 0 bases at V and 7 bases at J, with 9 bases between the two ends. The CDR3 DNA reads TGTGCCAGCAGCTTAGATTCCCAGGGGACCCAGTACTTC. This translates into CASSLDSQGTQYF.

This clone was recorded a few times. This chain joins TRBV27 and TRBJ2-7; 8 bases are shared with TRBD2. The V and J ends lost 11 bases and 3 bases, in that order; junction bases with no gene match: 12. The CDR3 runs to 14 residues. Germline CDR1 MNHEY, CDR2 SMNVEV (reference sequence). CDR3 nucleotide sequence: TGTGCCTCCACCGGGAGGGATCCGATCTACGAGCAGTACTTC. Protein product: CASTGRDPIYEQYF.

V and J are TRBV19 and TRBJ2-3; a weak D match, TRBD1 (5 bases). CDR1 and CDR2 (germline): LNHDA, SQIVND (reference sequence). The CDR3 extends over 13 amino acids. The germline V and J ends were trimmed by 5 bases and 8 bases, with 14 bases remaining between them. CDR3 region: CASSPGRGATQYF. CDR3 bases: TGTGCCAGTAGTCCAGGTCGTGGGGCTACGCAGTATTTT.

This clone was recorded a few times. V is TRBV18 and J is TRBJ1-3; no clear D. Germline assignment: CDR1 KGHSH and CDR2 LQKENI. The CDR3 has 16 amino acids. V lost 2 bases and J lost 4, with 15 bases in between. CDR3 sequence: CASSPSGGVRGNTIYF. As DNA, the CDR3 is TGTGCCAGCTCACCATCCGGCGGGGTGCGGGGAAACACCATATATTTT.

This clone was detected once. This rearrangement joins TRBV16 to TRBJ1-2; D is unresolved. Trimming took off 4 bases at V and 7 bases at J, with 10 bases between the two ends. Germline V lookup: CDR1 KGHSY, CDR2 FQNENV. CDR3 length equals 12 residues. CDR3 bases: TGTGCCAGCAGCCCCGAGGGCTCTGGCTACACCTTC. Translated, it gives CASSPEGSGYTF.

The chain carries TRBV7-2 and TRBJ2-1; D is possibly TRBD1 (6 bases). V lost 3 bases and J lost 6, with 9 bases in between. CDR1 SGHTA and CDR2 FQGNSA come from the germline V gene. CDR3 length: 13 amino acids. The CDR3 spells CASSFEGGNEQFF. In DNA form, the CDR3 reads TGTGCCAGCAGCTTTGAAGGGGGCAATGAGCAGTTCTTC.

This sequence joins TRBV14 and TRBJ1-5, with D tentatively TRBD1 (5 bases). Trimming took off 3 bases at V and 6 bases at J, with 12 bases between the two ends. CDR3 length: 14 residues. Germline lookup yields CDR1 SGHDN and CDR2 FVKESK. CDR3 residues: CASSQWGGGQPQHF. The CDR3 region has the DNA TGTGCCAGCAGCCAGTGGGGCGGGGGTCAGCCCCAGCATTTT.

V and J are TRBV9 and TRBJ2-1, with D tentatively TRBD2 (5 bases). V lost 3 bases to trimming and J lost 8 bases, with 6 bases between them. Germline values: CDR1 SGDLS, CDR2 YYNGEE. The CDR3 loop spans 11 amino acids. CDR3: CASSGGDEQFF. CDR3 in DNA: TGTGCCAGCAGCGGGGGAGATGAGCAGTTCTTC.

This rearrangement joins TRBV14 to TRBJ2-2; 10 bases align to TRBD2. V gave up 0 bases and J gave up 4 bases; unmatched junction bases: 5. In germline, CDR1 is SGHDN, CDR2 FVKESK. This CDR3 is built from 17 residues. This CDR3 is CASSQDLSGRATGELFF. The CDR3 DNA reads TGTGCCAGCAGCCAAGATCTAAGCGGGAGGGCCACCGGGGAGCTGTTTTTT.

The V gene is TRBV3-1 (or the pseudogene TRBV3-2), the J gene TRBJ1-1; no definite D call. CDR1 and CDR2 (germline): LGHDT, YNNKEL (reference sequence). This CDR3 has 14 residues. The ends were cut back, 4 bases at V and 4 bases at J, with 13 bases in the middle. The CDR3, as DNA: TGTGCCAGCAGCCCCGGGAGAGGCGGCACTGAAGCTTTCTTT. Residues: CASSPGRGGTEAFF.

This chain links TRBV19 with TRBJ1-4; a weak D match, TRBD1 (5 bases). Deletions cut 5 bases from V and 8 bases from J, with 21 bases between. CDR1 LNHDA and CDR2 SQIVND come from the germline V gene (reference sequence). The length of the CDR3 is 16 residues. The CDR3 sequence: CASSLGALRKTEKLFF. Written as DNA, the CDR3 is TGTGCCAGTAGTCTTGGGGCTCTCCGAAAAACCGAAAAACTGTTTTTT. Based on the CDR3 plus reference TRBV19 and TRBJ1-4, the full variable domain is DGGITQSPKYLFRKEGQNVTLSCEQNLNHDAMYWYRQDPGQGLRLIYYSQIVNDFQKGDIAEGYSVSREKKESFPLTVTSAQKNPTAFYLCASSLGALRKTEKLFFGSGTQLSVL.

The genes are TRBV11-2 and TRBJ2-5, with 9 bases fitting TRBD1. CDR3 length equals 16 residues. Germline CDR1 reads SGHAT; CDR2 reads FQNNGV. Losses at the gene ends were 5 bases for V and 3 bases for J; bases not matched to a gene: 10. The CDR3 coding sequence is TGTGCCAGCAGCCTCCTTCCCGGGACAGGGAAAGAGACCCAGTACTTC. Encoded protein: CASSLLPGTGKETQYF.

A single count supports this clone. The chain recombines TRBV5-1 with TRBJ2-5; 11 nucleotides line up with TRBD2. The germline gives CDR1 SGHRS, CDR2 YFSETQ. The CDR3 is made up of 14 amino acids. Unmatched junction bases numbered 6, after V lost 6 bases and J lost 5 bases. CDR3: CASNPSGRLETQYF. In nucleotides, the CDR3 is TGCGCCAGCAACCCTAGCGGGAGGTTGGAGACCCAGTACTTC.

This clone was counted between two and nine times. This chain connects TRBV4-2 to TRBJ2-7; unclear D gene. V was clipped by 0 bases and J by 3 bases, with 12 bases between them. Germline assignment: CDR1 LGHNA and CDR2 YNFKEQ. This CDR3 spans 15 amino acids. The CDR3 loop reads CASSQDRASVYEQYF. In DNA, the CDR3 is TGTGCCAGCAGCCAAGATCGCGCCAGCGTCTACGAGCAGTACTTC.

This chain uses TRBV11-3 with TRBJ2-1, with 15 bases matching TRBD2. The CDR3 contains 16 residues. Per germline, CDR1 SGHNT and CDR2 YENEEA. Trimming cost V 0 bases and J 9 bases; bases outside gene matches: 3. The DNA for the CDR3 is TGTGCCAGCAGCTTAGACGGACTAGCGGGAGGGGGTGAGCAGTTCTTC. This translates into CASSLDGLAGGGEQFF. Complete variable domain (other parts from reference TRBV11-3 and TRBJ2-1): EAGVVQSPRYKIIEKKQPVAFWCNPISGHNTLYWYLQNLGQGPELLIRYENEEAVDDSQLPKDRFSAERLKGVDSTLKIQPAELGDSAVYLCASSLDGLAGGGEQFFGPGTRLTVL.

The chain links TRBV2 to TRBJ2-3; TRBD1 agrees at 8 bases. This CDR3 spans 14 amino acids. The germline V gene encodes CDR1 SNHLY and CDR2 FYNNEI. The V segment lost 4 bases and the J segment 6 bases; nucleotides outside the gene matches: 6. The CDR3 region is CASSGQGAYDTQYF. The CDR3, as DNA: TGTGCCAGCAGTGGCCAGGGGGCGTATGATACGCAGTATTTT.

The chain carries TRBV6-5 and TRBJ2-7; no clear D. Looked up from germline, CDR1 is MNHEY and CDR2 is SVGAGI. The CDR3 runs to 14 residues. Trimming removed 6 bases at V and 2 bases at J, with 14 bases between. The CDR3 DNA follows: TGTGCCAGCAGCCCCTCTGCGAAGCCCTACGAGCAGTACTTC. It encodes CASSPSAKPYEQYF.